This T cell receptor (beta chain) is from a study of T cell responses to AZD1222 COVID-19 vaccine. Germline V CDR1 and CDR2: SGHRS, YFSETQ. Losses at the gene ends were 1 base for V and 1 base for J; bases not matched to a gene: 3. The CDR3 extends over 16 amino acids. On this clone: Its antigen is still unknown.

TCRdb keeps only in-frame clones here, not all; method: immunoSEQ multiplex PCR. This table has more than 85,000 clones, around nine tenths appearing once. Study results and limitations: Two AZD1222 administrations were followed by greater Spike-specific TCR breadth and depth. Reports indicate that nearly half of spike-specific TCRs are directed at unmutated variant regions. Only five or six AZD1222 recipients tested seropositive at baseline. There were vaccine-associated CD4 TCRs across spike, dominant at 160-218 and 743-854.

Sequenced here: peripheral blood, sampled 28 days after the second AZD1222 dose. The chain carries TRBV5-1 and TRBJ2-3, with 10 bases aligning to TRBD2. This receptor was identified in an adult who received the AZD1222 COVID-19 vaccine. This CDR3 reads CASSLSTSGGTDTQYF. In DNA form, the CDR3 reads TGCGCCAGCAGCTTGTCTACTAGCGGGGGCACAGATACGCAGTATTTT. The variable domain in full, with the rest retrieved from reference TRBV5-1 and TRBJ2-3, is KAGVTQTPRYLIKTRGQQVTLSCSPISGHRSVSWYQQTPGQGLQFLFEYFSETQRNKGNFPGRFSGRQFSNSRSEMNVSTLELGDSALYLCASSLSTSGGTDTQYFGPGTRLTVL.